Given below is one T cell receptor beta chain in context. The sample comes from a study of blood T cell repertoires in COVID-19. The overall study: The study drew acute and convalescent COVID-19 samples from the United States, Italy and Spain. Sample material is recorded as cDNA or gDNA derived from T cells, B-cell-depleted T cells, or PBMCs.

Produced via immunoSEQ multiplex PCR; TCRdb's table is partial and in-frame only. The sample has roughly 280,000 clones, 84% seen once; the top ten hold 4.2%. The sequence was obtained from a man aged 55 to 70 with acute or convalescent COVID-19. Sequenced input: peripheral blood.

As DNA, the CDR3 is TGTGCCAGCGAAGGACAGTTAGAGACCCAGTACTTC. Its translation is CASEGQLETQYF. This chain connects TRBV28 to TRBJ2-5; D might be TRBD1 (6 bases). The CDR3 totals 12 residues. V was trimmed by 8 bases and J by 4 bases, leaving 11 bases between them. From germline, CDR1 is MDHEN and CDR2 SYDVKM.